This T cell receptor (beta chain) derives from a study of blood T cells in healthy people across ages (dated by TCRdb to between 2014 and 2016). Turning to the overall study: In model experiments, template switching captured roughly one uniquely barcoded TCR beta cDNA molecule for every two T cells. The study measured age-related changes in TCR beta repertoire diversity using deep sequencing normalized with unique cDNA molecular identifiers. Donors were grouped into four age groups: young (average roughly 17 years), middle-aged (approximately 41), aged (around 66) and long-lived (approximately 75). To avoid experimental bias, donors of different ages were distributed randomly across sequencing lanes. For two donors (one aged 18 to 29 and one aged 80 or older), the study analyzed two additional independent replicas of 1 million unique cDNA reads from the same blood draw.

Overall study results and their limits: Conclusive comparison of naive and antigen-experienced compartments was prevented by the profiling of bulk unsorted PBMCs. Estimates of total diversity based on one million sequenced T cells were regarded as lower bounds and as underestimates. Observed TCR beta diversity per million T cells fell roughly linearly with age, and a significant reduction was already apparent by age about 43. Compared with the aged group, more naive CD4+ T cells, fewer expanded clones and increased TCR diversity were shown by the long-lived group, suggesting age selection. There was a strong correlation between observed TCR beta diversity and the percentage of naive T cells measured by flow cytometry. Donor CMV infection status was unknown, potentially confounding age-related changes in expanded clonotypes.

Library construction relied on 5' RACE. Reads for this sample came from an Illumina HiSeq 2500. The second PCR ran for roughly 7 to 12 cycles and used a J-beta primer mix along with a sample-barcoded 5' primer. Each TCR beta cDNA molecule received a unique molecular identifier from a template-switch 5' adaptor carrying 12 random nucleotides. At least 2.5 million CDR3-containing paired-end reads were obtained from each sample. The Mint cDNA synthesis kit, primed by a TRBC-specific oligonucleotide, was used to synthesize first-strand cDNA from all RNA. Following uracil-DNA glycosylase treatment, all cDNA underwent a first 18-cycle PCR with the universal primers M1SS and BC2_uni_R. The authors processed their data as follows. Each sample was normalized by randomly selecting 1 million high-quality reads, each carrying a distinct molecular identifier. Reads sharing molecular identifiers were discarded rather than binned into consensus sequences. CDR3 identification, clonotype clustering and error correction used MiTCR with a Q25 quality threshold and the strictest error-elimination algorithm. A nonparametric unseen species model using Euler transformation provided a lower-bound estimate of total TCR beta diversity. In TCRdb, the public reads were trimmed at Q25 with fastp and aligned with MiXCR, with productive beta chains retained. Each CDR3 protein appears once, grouped with its most common genes and DNA. These V and J calls are TCRdb output, not the study's own analysis. The sample table records over a million distinct CDR3 sequences; 40% to 45% of these occur just once. The top ten clones comprise over 3.5% of the sample.

The donors were 40 or so Caucasian individuals from Russia, aged roughly 6 to 100 years, who were systemically healthy. Each donor gave ten milliliters of peripheral blood, collected into EDTA-treated Vacutainer tubes. Ficoll-Paque density-gradient centrifugation was used to isolate PBMCs, with at least 6.5 million per sample. Total RNA was extracted from PBMCs with Trizol reagent, with at least 6 micrograms obtained per sample. For every donor, an aliquot of PBMCs went through flow cytometry to measure the percentages of naive CD45RAhigh/CD27high T cells. As for this clonotype: The clone's antigen remains unknown. Per-nucleotide qualities are absent, and no much larger clonotype sits a single base away.

CDR1 and CDR2, per the germline V gene, are KGHSH and LQKENI. The CDR3 covers 14 residues, taking in both the cysteine and the phenylalanine. Of the read, only the CDR3 DNA is kept; its 42 bases are in frame from base 1. V is pruned by 3 bases and J by 6 bases, leaving 5 bases of the junction without a gene match. This TCR came from a young woman in good health. Input material: blood. The rearranged segments are TRBV18 and TRBJ2-3; TRBD2 lines up with 8 middle nucleotides. The CDR3 protein: CASSPGTRIDTQYF. The sequenced DNA: TGTGCCAGCTCACCCGGGACTAGGATCGATACGCAGTATTTT.